The 14 T cell receptor beta chains below come from one sample, sequenced in a study of CD8 T cells in Susac syndrome. The authors reverse transcribed roughly 0.5 to 1 ug RNA with random hexamers. TCRdb re-called the immunoSEQ multiplex PCR reads with MiXCR, one entry per CDR3 protein. The sample shows tens of thousands of distinct CDR3 sequences, approximately 94% of them seen only once. The sample comprised CD8+ T cells from PBMCs. These receptors came from a human donor with Susac syndrome.

This chain connects TRBV29-1 to TRBJ2-3; 7 positions agree with TRBD2. The CDR3 length is 13 residues. Germline V CDR1 and CDR2: SQVTM, ANQGSEA. V lost 4 bases, J lost 6 bases, and 7 bases stayed unmatched. The CDR3 spells CSVVLGGSDTQYF. Written as DNA, the CDR3 is TGCAGCGTTGTGTTGGGGGGGAGCGATACGCAGTATTTT.

This rearrangement joins TRBV7-8 to TRBJ2-1, with TRBD2 matching over 8 bases. Per germline, CDR1 SGHVS and CDR2 FQNEAQ. The CDR3 sequence is 16 residues long. With 5 bases clipped from V and 7 bases from J, the junction kept 13 bases outside the gene matches. This chain's CDR3 is CASSPFAGGPLNEQFF. CDR3 DNA sequence: TGTGCCAGCAGCCCCTTTGCGGGGGGCCCTCTTAATGAGCAGTTCTTC. The full variable domain, with the rest looked up from reference TRBV7-8 and TRBJ2-1, is GAGVSQSPRYKVAKRGQDVALRCDPISGHVSLFWYQQALGQGPEFLTYFQNEAQLDKSGLPSDRFFAERPEGSVSTLKIQRTQQEDSAVYLCASSPFAGGPLNEQFFGPGTRLTVL.

The chain combines TRBV20-1 with TRBJ1-2; D not certain. Germline V CDR1 and CDR2: DFQATT, SNEGSKA (reference sequence). Trimming took 2 bases from V and 4 from J, leaving 20 bases between them. The CDR3 extends over 16 amino acids. CDR3 bases: TGCAGTGCTAGATCCCTTTTAGAGGGCCACCTCTATGGCTACACCTTC. Its protein is CSARSLLEGHLYGYTF.

The rearrangement uses TRBV27 and TRBJ1-2; possible D gene TRBD1, 5 bases. This CDR3 comprises 11 residues. Trimming cost V 5 bases and J 5 bases, with 6 bases left between them. Germline CDR1 MNHEY, CDR2 SMNVEV (reference sequence). DNA for the CDR3: TGTGCCAGCAGTGACAGATATGGCTACACCTTC. Amino acids: CASSDRYGYTF.

V is TRBV11-2 and J is TRBJ1-1, with 8 bases identical to TRBD1. Germline V gives CDR1 SGHAT, CDR2 FQNNGV. The CDR3 totals 16 residues. Unmatched junction bases numbered 10, after V lost 6 bases and J lost 1 base. CDR3 bases: TGTGCCAGCAGGCCGATCAACGGACAGGGGAACACTGAAGCTTTCTTT. Its translation is CASRPINGQGNTEAFF.

This clonotype was found a few times. The chain employs TRBV7-2 and TRBJ1-1; maybe TRBD1 (5 bases). This CDR3 has 14 amino acids. V gave up 3 bases and J gave up 0 bases, with 8 bases separating them. CDR1 and CDR2 (germline): SGHTA, FQGNSA. Here the CDR3 DNA reads TGTGCCAGCAGCTTGGGACTCGTGAACACTGAAGCTTTCTTT. It is translated as CASSLGLVNTEAFF.

The chain couples TRBV5-8 to TRBJ1-2; D perhaps matches TRBD1 (5 bases). V gave up 3 bases and J gave up 7 bases, with 16 bases separating them. The CDR3 loop spans 14 amino acids. The germline V gene has CDR1 SGHTS and CDR2 YDEGEE. The CDR3 here is CASSSLIGTGGYTF. In nucleotides, the CDR3 is TGTGCCAGCAGCTCCCTAATCGGGACTGGTGGCTACACCTTC.

The CDR3 region is CASSVSGGAETQYF. The CDR3 nucleotides read TGTGCCAGCAGCGTCTCGGGGGGGGCAGAGACCCAGTACTTC. The chain couples TRBV9 to TRBJ2-5; 8 bases agree with TRBD2. V was pared by 2 bases and J by 4 bases, with 4 bases of the junction left unmatched. Germline V CDR1 and CDR2: SGDLS, YYNGEE. CDR3 length: 14 residues.

The rearrangement links TRBV5-6 to TRBJ1-3, with D possibly being TRBD1 (5 bases). V dropped 4 bases and J dropped 4 bases, with 15 bases sitting between them. CDR1 and CDR2 (germline): SGHDT, YYEEEE. The CDR3 is made up of 15 amino acids. The CDR3 is CASSPSGLRGNTIYF. CDR3 nucleotides: TGTGCCAGCAGCCCCTCGGGACTCCGAGGAAACACCATATATTTT.

The chain recombines TRBV7-9 with TRBJ2-7; tentative D call: TRBD1 (5 bases). Trimming left V 5 bases short and J 5 bases short, with 19 bases between. The CDR3 consists of 15 residues. CDR1 and CDR2 (germline): SEHNR, FQNEAQ (reference sequence). CDR3 loop: CASSIPTREGNEQYF. Here the CDR3 DNA reads TGTGCCAGCAGCATACCGACCAGGGAAGGCAACGAGCAGTACTTC. Full variable domain (missing parts from reference TRBV7-9 and TRBJ2-7): DTGVSQNPRHKITKRGQNVTFRCDPISEHNRLYWYRQTLGQGPEFLTYFQNEAQLEKSRLLSDRFSAERPKGSFSTLEIQRTEQGDSAMYLCASSIPTREGNEQYFGPGTRLTVT.

V is TRBV9 and J is TRBJ1-1, with a tentative D call TRBD1 (5 bases). The germline CDR1 and CDR2 sequences are SGDLS and YYNGEE. The V and J ends lost 3 bases and 4 bases respectively, with 10 bases between them. This CDR3 contains 13 residues. The chain's CDR3 is CASSATGPTEAFF. The CDR3 DNA sequence: TGTGCCAGCAGCGCCACAGGTCCCACTGAAGCTTTCTTT.

J is TRBJ2-7 and V is TRBV28, with no clear D. Per the germline V gene, CDR1 is MDHEN and CDR2 is SYDVKM. The CDR3 has 15 amino acids. The ends were cut back, 5 bases at V and 3 bases at J, with 17 bases in the middle. The CDR3 sequence is CASSPKGSRFYEQYF. CDR3 in DNA: TGTGCCAGCAGTCCGAAGGGAAGTAGATTCTACGAGCAGTACTTC.

This chain joins TRBV9 and TRBJ1-2; weak D call: TRBD1 (5 bases). The CDR3 runs to 13 residues. V was trimmed by 0 bases and J by 5 bases, leaving 8 bases between them. Germline CDR1 and CDR2: SGDLS and YYNGEE. CDR3 nucleotides: TGTGCCAGCAGCGTAGCGGACACATATGGCTACACCTTC. This codes for CASSVADTYGYTF.

The gene calls are TRBV30 and TRBJ2-7, with D possibly matching TRBD1 (6 bases). The CDR3 has 15 residues. The V gene lost 0 bases and the J gene lost 7 bases, with 19 bases spanning the gap. In germline, CDR1 is GTSNPN, CDR2 SVGIG (reference sequence). The CDR3 nucleotides read TGTGCCTGGAGTGTTGGAGCCAGGGGCCACCCGGAGCAGTACTTC. It translates to CAWSVGARGHPEQYF.